The following is a T cell receptor beta chain sequence with its context. Its antigen is unknown. The protocol was immunoSEQ multiplex PCR, while the TCRdb copy is restricted to in-frame clones and leaves out a portion. This table holds under 300,000 clones, 85% to 90% found once. This record comes from a study of cytomegalovirus exposure and HLA in healthy donors. Looking at the study overall: It was reported in a later analysis that the 100 to 150 validation repertoires used the same platform as the approximately 600 first-cohort repertoires.

CDR1 is MDHEN and CDR2 is SYDVKM in the germline V gene. Trimming cost V 6 bases and J 2 bases; bases outside gene matches: 7. The CDR3 has 15 amino acids. Regarding the study as a whole: Among TCR sequences, most were rare, though some public TCRs appeared in many donors. The study labeled more than 150 TCR beta chains cytomegalovirus-associated.

The donors were part of the validation cohort, which consisted of roughly 120 subjects and was separate from the first cohort of under 750 subjects. The chain is built from TRBV28 and TRBJ2-5; TRBD2 matches 9 bases. The source material was PBMCs. The clonotype comes from a woman aged 18 to 35 in good health and CMV-seronegative. CDR3 nucleotide sequence: TGTGCCAGCAGCCGCGGGGGGGCGGGGCAAGAGACCCAGTACTTC. It yields the protein CASSRGGAGQETQYF.